This TCR beta chain originates from a study of response to subunit inactivated influenza vaccine. Notes on the study in general: Authors proposed each seasonal influenza vaccination draws in few new T cells.

TCRdb reprocessed the RT-PCR reads via MiXCR and lists one record per CDR3 protein. Found here are about 580,000 distinct CDR3 sequences, approximately 15% of them singletons; the top ten hold 11%. This clonotype was recorded at least ten times. Its antigen is still unknown. The TCR originated in a man aged 50 to 60 who received an inactivated influenza vaccine. The sequenced sample was PBMCs from blood, obtained less than 13 days after vaccination.

The CDR3 here is CASRNPGRAETQYF. The CDR3 region has the DNA TGTGCCAGCAGGAATCCGGGACGGGCGGAGACCCAGTACTTC. The chain uses TRBV6-2 or TRBV6-3 and TRBJ2-5; the D gene could be TRBD1 or TRBD2 (5 bases each). CDR3 length equals 14 residues. In germline, CDR1 is MNHEY, CDR2 SVGEGT. Trimming left V 6 bases short and J 5 bases short, with 16 bases between.